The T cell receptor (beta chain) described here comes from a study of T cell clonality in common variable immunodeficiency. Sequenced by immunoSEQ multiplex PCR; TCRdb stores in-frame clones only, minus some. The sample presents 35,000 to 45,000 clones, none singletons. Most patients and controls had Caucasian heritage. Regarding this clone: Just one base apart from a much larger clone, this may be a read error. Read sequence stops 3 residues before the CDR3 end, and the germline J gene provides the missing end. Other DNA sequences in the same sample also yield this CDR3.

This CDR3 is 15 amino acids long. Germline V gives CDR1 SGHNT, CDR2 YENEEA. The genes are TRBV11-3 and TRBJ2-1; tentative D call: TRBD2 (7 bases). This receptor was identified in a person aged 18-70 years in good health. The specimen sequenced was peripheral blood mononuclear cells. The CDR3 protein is CASSPGGPSYNEQFF. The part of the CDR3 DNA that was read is TGCGCCAGCAGCCCCGGGGGGCCGTCCTACAATGAG.